This TCR beta chain was sequenced during a study of blood T cell repertoires in COVID-19. About the research overall: Samples of COVID-19 (acute and convalescent) were obtained from the United States, Italy and Spain. PBMCs, B-cell-depleted T cells, or T cells provided the cDNA or gDNA that made up the material.

The germline V and J ends were trimmed by 5 bases and 0 bases, with 5 bases remaining between them. This CDR3 spans 14 amino acids. The germline V gene has CDR1 SGHAT and CDR2 FQDESV (reference sequence). In the authors' methods: The assay estimated nucleated cells by amplifying reference gene primers. Profiled with immunoSEQ multiplex PCR; TCRdb holds only in-frame clones, not every one. V and J calls and clone size are given by that table; D and trimming were obtained from the DNA. The sample lists 100,000 or so clones; roughly 79% were seen once. This clone appeared a single time. The chain combines TRBV11-1 with TRBJ2-6; D gene uncertain. Sequencing was done on a sample of peripheral blood. This TCR was recovered from a man older than 75 with acute or convalescent COVID-19. CDR3 coding DNA: TGTGCCAGCAGCCCGGGCTCTGGGGCCAACGTCCTGACTTTC. Encoded protein: CASSPGSGANVLTF. Full variable domain (remainder filled in from reference TRBV11-1 and TRBJ2-6): EAEVAQSPRYKITEKSQAVAFWCDPISGHATLYWYRQILGQGPELLVQFQDESVVDDSQLPKDRFSAERLKGVDSTLKIQPAELGDSAMYLCASSPGSGANVLTFGAGSRLTVL.